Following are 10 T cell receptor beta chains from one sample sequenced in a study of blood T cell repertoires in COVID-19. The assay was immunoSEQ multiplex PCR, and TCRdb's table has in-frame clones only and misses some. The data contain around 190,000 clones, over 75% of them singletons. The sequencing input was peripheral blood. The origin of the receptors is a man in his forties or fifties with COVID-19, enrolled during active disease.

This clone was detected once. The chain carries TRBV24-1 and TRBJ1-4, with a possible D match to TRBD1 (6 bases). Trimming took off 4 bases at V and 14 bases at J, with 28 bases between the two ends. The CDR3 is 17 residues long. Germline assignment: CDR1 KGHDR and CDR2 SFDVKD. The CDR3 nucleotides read TGTGCCACCAGTGACCCAGGGGCCCAGGCCATTAGGGAAGACCTGTTTTTT. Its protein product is CATSDPGAQAIREDLFF.

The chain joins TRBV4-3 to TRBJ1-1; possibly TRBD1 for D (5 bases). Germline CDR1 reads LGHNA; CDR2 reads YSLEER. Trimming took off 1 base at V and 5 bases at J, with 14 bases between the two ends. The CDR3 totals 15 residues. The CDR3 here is CASSQGADIGTEAFF. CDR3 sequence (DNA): TGCGCCAGCAGCCAAGGGGCGGACATCGGGACTGAAGCTTTCTTT.

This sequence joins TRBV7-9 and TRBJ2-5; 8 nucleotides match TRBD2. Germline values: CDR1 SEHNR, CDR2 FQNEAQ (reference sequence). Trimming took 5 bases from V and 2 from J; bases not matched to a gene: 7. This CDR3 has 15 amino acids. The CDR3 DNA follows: TGTGCCAGCAGCCCGAGCGGGGGCCAACAAGAGACCCAGTACTTC. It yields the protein CASSPSGGQQETQYF.

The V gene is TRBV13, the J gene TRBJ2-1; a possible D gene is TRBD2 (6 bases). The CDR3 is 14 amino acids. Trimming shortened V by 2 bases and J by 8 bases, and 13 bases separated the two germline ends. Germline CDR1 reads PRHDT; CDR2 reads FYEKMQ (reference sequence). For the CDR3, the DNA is TGTGCCAGCAGCTTATACCGGGAGAGGGATGAGCAGTTCTTC. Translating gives CASSLYRERDEQFF.

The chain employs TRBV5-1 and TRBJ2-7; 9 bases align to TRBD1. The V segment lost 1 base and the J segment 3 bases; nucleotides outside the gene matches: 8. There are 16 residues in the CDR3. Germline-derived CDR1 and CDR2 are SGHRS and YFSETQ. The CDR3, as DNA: TGCGCCAGCAGCTTGCAACAGGGGGCTTTTTACTACGAGCAGTACTTC. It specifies CASSLQQGAFYYEQYF.

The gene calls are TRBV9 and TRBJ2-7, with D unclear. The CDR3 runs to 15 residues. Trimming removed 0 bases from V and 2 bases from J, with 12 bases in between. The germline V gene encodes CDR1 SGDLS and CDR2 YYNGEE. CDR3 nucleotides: TGTGCCAGCAGCGTAGGAGACTCAAATACCTACGAGCAGTACTTC. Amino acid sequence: CASSVGDSNTYEQYF.

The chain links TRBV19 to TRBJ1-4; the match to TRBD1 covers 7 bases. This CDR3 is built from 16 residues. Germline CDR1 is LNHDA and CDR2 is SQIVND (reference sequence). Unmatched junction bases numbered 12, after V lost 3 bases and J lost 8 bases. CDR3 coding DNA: TGTGCCAGTAGTATTGGTTTAGCAGGGGGTTACGAAAAACTGTTTTTT. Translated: CASSIGLAGGYEKLFF.

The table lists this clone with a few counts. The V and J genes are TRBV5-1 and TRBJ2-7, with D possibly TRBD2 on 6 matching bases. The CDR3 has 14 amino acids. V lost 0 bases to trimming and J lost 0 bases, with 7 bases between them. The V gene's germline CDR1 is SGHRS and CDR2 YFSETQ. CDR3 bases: TGCGCCAGCAGCTTGGTGGGGGGCTCCTACGAGCAGTACTTC. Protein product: CASSLVGGSYEQYF.

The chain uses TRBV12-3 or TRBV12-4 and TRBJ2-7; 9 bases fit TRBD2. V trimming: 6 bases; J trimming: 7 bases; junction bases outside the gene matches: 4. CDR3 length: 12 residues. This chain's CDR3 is CASSPAGGEQYF. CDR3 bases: TGTGCCAGCAGCCCGGCGGGGGGGGAGCAGTACTTC.

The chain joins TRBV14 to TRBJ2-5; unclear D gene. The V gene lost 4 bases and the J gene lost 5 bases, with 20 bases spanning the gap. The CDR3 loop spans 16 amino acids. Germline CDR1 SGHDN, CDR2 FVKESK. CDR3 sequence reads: CASSPYARSPRETQYF. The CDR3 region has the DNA TGTGCCAGCAGCCCCTACGCGAGATCCCCCCGGGAGACCCAGTACTTC.